The entry that follows covers one T cell receptor beta chain sequence. The second PCR ran about 6 to 12 cycles with a sample-barcoded 5' primer and J-beta primers. At least 3 million CDR3-containing paired-end reads were obtained per sample. TCRdb analysed the 5' RACE reads with MiXCR anew, one entry per CDR3 protein. Among about 1.1 million distinct CDR3 sequences listed, around two fifths were seen once. This sample was included in a study of blood T cells in healthy people across ages. The CDR3 is 16 amino acids. This clonotype was obtained from a man in his late teens or twenties in good health. The sequenced sample consisted of blood. The chain recombines TRBV21-1 with TRBJ2-3; TRBD1, the table's D call, was not compared with the DNA. TRBV21-1 has pseudogene status. CDR3 DNA: TGTGCCAGCAGCAAGCAACCGGGGAAGATCACAGATACGCAGTATTTT. This encodes CASSKQPGKITDTQYF.